Following are 6 T cell receptor beta chains from one sample sequenced in a study of T cells in Graves' hyperthyroidism and ophthalmopathy. RNA transcripts yielded amplified TCR beta CDR3 regions. In the first-round RT-PCR of the TCR CDR3, the HTBI primer set was used. MiXCR, run by TCRdb on the multiplex PCR reads, gives a single entry per CDR3 protein. The sample consists of a few hundred thousand distinct CDR3 sequences, just under 15% of them appearing once. The sequenced sample was blood. These receptors were collected from a woman in her twenties or thirties with Graves' hyperthyroidism.

V is TRBV20-1 and J is TRBJ1-4; TRBD1 agrees at 10 bases. CDR3 size: 16 residues. Germline values: CDR1 DFQATT, CDR2 SNEGSKA (reference sequence). V lost 5 bases and J lost 4; bases outside the gene matches: 10. The CDR3 loop is CSAVWDRGIRNEKLFF. In DNA form, the CDR3 reads TGCAGTGCTGTATGGGACAGGGGCATACGTAATGAAAAACTGTTTTTT.

The chain joins TRBV7-8 to TRBJ2-7; D is possibly TRBD2 (6 bases). Germline V gene data show CDR1 as SGHVS and CDR2 as FQNEAQ. This CDR3 is 15 amino acids long. V gave up 1 base and J gave up 4 bases, with 14 bases separating them. CDR3 sequence: CASSLEVREPYEQYF. The CDR3 region has the DNA TGTGCCAGCAGCTTAGAAGTGCGGGAACCGTACGAGCAGTACTTC. Based on the CDR3 plus reference TRBV7-8 and TRBJ2-7, the full variable domain is GAGVSQSPRYKVAKRGQDVALRCDPISGHVSLFWYQQALGQGPEFLTYFQNEAQLDKSGLPSDRFFAERPEGSVSTLKIQRTQQEDSAVYLCASSLEVREPYEQYFGPGTRLTVT.

The chain has TRBV9 and TRBJ2-3; TRBD1 agrees at 7 bases. Germline CDR1 SGDLS, CDR2 YYNGEE. Trimming cost V 1 base and J 3 bases; bases outside gene matches: 8. CDR3 size: 16 residues. CDR3 in amino acids: CASSVTSGGVTDTQYF. CDR3 nucleotides: TGTGCCAGCAGCGTAACTTCAGGGGGAGTGACAGATACGCAGTATTTT.

In its sample, this clonotype was seen many times. This chain joins TRBV20-1 and TRBJ1-2; weak D call: TRBD1 (6 bases). The germline V gene encodes CDR1 DFQATT and CDR2 SNEGSKA (reference sequence). The CDR3 totals 13 residues. Trimming took 5 bases from V and 4 from J, leaving 14 bases between them. The CDR3 loop reads CSAAARGAYGYTF. The CDR3 nucleotides read TGCAGTGCTGCGGCGCGGGGGGCCTATGGCTACACCTTC.

This clonotype was detected ten times or more. The chain carries TRBV5-5 and TRBJ2-7; D is possibly TRBD2 (6 bases). This CDR3 spans 15 amino acids. V lost 0 bases and J 3 bases, leaving 13 bases between the germline ends. Germline CDR1 reads SGHKS; CDR2 reads YYEKEE (reference sequence). The CDR3 coding sequence is TGTGCCAGCAGCTTGGGAGGCGGGACCGGCTACGAGCAGTACTTC. It is translated as CASSLGGGTGYEQYF.

At least ten counts were recorded for this clonotype. The J gene is TRBJ1-5, the V gene TRBV3-1; unclear D gene. This CDR3 has 13 amino acids. V lost 3 bases and J 5 bases, leaving 8 bases between the germline ends. Germline-derived CDR1 and CDR2 are LGHDT and YNNKEL (reference sequence). CDR3 sequence: CASSQLLDQPQHF. The CDR3 nucleotides read TGTGCCAGCAGCCAGCTTCTGGATCAGCCCCAGCATTTT.